These 12 T cell receptor beta chains were sequenced from one sample in a study of T-cell memory formation after mild COVID-19. TCRdb used MiXCR to reprocess the 5' RACE reads, holding one entry per CDR3 protein. Counted here are around 36,000 distinct CDR3 sequences, more than 9.5% occurring once; the ten biggest clones make up 25% to 30%. The material sequenced was PBMCs or a T cell subset sorted from them (not recorded which). These receptors all stem from a man between 18 and 29 years old who had mild COVID-19 (a few samples of this study predate the infection). Cell type and time point are not known.

This clonotype was seen at least ten times. J is TRBJ2-1 and V is TRBV20-1; D tentatively fits TRBD1 or TRBD2 (5 bases each). V was shortened by 6 bases and J by 6 bases, with 21 bases between the two germline ends. The germline gives CDR1 DFQATT, CDR2 SNEGSKA (reference sequence). This CDR3 has 15 residues. The CDR3 region is CSASGTGIPSNEQFF. CDR3 DNA sequence: TGCAGTGCCTCCGGGACCGGAATTCCCTCCAATGAGCAGTTCTTC.

This clonotype has a count of ten or more. V gene TRBV3-1 combines with J gene TRBJ1-5, with TRBD1 identical over 9 bases. Germline V gene data show CDR1 as LGHDT and CDR2 as YNNKEL (reference sequence). The CDR3 extends over 15 amino acids. The J segment lost 5 bases and the V segment lost 3 bases, leaving 5 bases of the junction unmatched. Written as DNA, the CDR3 is TGTGCCAGCAGCCACGCCTGGACAGGGGATCAGCCCCAGCATTTT. It codes for CASSHAWTGDQPQHF.

Ten or more counts support this clonotype. The genes are TRBV4-1 and TRBJ2-3; 7 bases line up with TRBD1. CDR3 length: 18 residues. The V segment lost 2 bases and the J segment 1 base; nucleotides outside the gene matches: 12. Germline V gives CDR1 MGHRA, CDR2 YSYEKL. CDR3 DNA: TGCGCCAGCAGCCAACATGCCTTCCGGGACAGAGGCACAGATACGCAGTATTTT. Its translation: CASSQHAFRDRGTDTQYF.

The rearrangement uses TRBV18 and TRBJ1-5, with D unclear. V was shortened by 2 bases and J by 5 bases, with 7 bases between the two germline ends. CDR1 and CDR2 (germline): KGHSH, LQKENI. The CDR3 sequence is 13 residues long. The CDR3 is CASSPGEDQPQHF. The CDR3 DNA sequence: TGTGCCAGCTCACCAGGGGAAGATCAGCCCCAGCATTTT.

The chain has TRBV20-1 and TRBJ2-5; TRBD2 matches 13 bases. The length of the CDR3 is 14 residues. Trimming removed 7 bases from V and 1 base from J; junction bases left unmatched: 3. Germline CDR1 and CDR2: DFQATT and SNEGSKA (reference sequence). The CDR3: CSGTSGGFQETQYF. CDR3 nucleotide sequence: TGCAGTGGGACTAGCGGGGGATTCCAAGAGACCCAGTACTTC.

In this sample, this clonotype turned up many times. The chain couples TRBV5-4 to TRBJ2-1; 8 nucleotides align to TRBD1. The CDR3 contains 16 residues. CDR1 is SGHNT, CDR2 YYREEE, per germline (reference sequence). The J segment lost 6 bases and the V segment lost 4 bases, leaving 12 bases of the junction unmatched. The CDR3 region is CASSPPGQGAINEQFF. The CDR3 region has the DNA TGTGCCAGCAGCCCCCCCGGGCAGGGGGCGATCAATGAGCAGTTCTTC.

This clonotype was detected many times. The V call is TRBV7-2, the J call TRBJ2-3; 7 nucleotides match TRBD2. The CDR3 has 15 residues. Germline V gene sequence: CDR1 SGHTA, CDR2 FQGNSA. The V gene end was trimmed by 5 bases and the J gene end by 3 bases; junction bases not matched to a gene: 8. In DNA, the CDR3 is TGTGCCAGCAGCCCGCAAGCGGGGAGGACAGATACGCAGTATTTT. This gives the protein CASSPQAGRTDTQYF. Combining the CDR3 with reference TRBV7-2 and TRBJ2-3 gives the whole variable domain GAGVSQSPSNKVTEKGKDVELRCDPISGHTALYWYRQSLGQGLEFLIYFQGNSAPDKSGLPSDRFSAERTGGSVSTLTIQRTQQEDSAVYLCASSPQAGRTDTQYFGPGTRLTVL.

The chain couples TRBV7-9 to TRBJ1-1; 8 bases fit TRBD1. Germline V gene sequence: CDR1 SEHNR, CDR2 FQNEAQ (reference sequence). The V and J ends lost 4 bases and 1 base, in that order; junction bases with no gene match: 5. The CDR3 covers 15 residues. The CDR3 DNA follows: TGTGCCAGCAGCTGGACAGGGAGGGGGAACACTGAAGCTTTCTTT. Residues: CASSWTGRGNTEAFF. The variable domain in full, with the rest retrieved from reference TRBV7-9 and TRBJ1-1, is DTGVSQNPRHKITKRGQNVTFRCDPISEHNRLYWYRQTLGQGPEFLTYFQNEAQLEKSRLLSDRFSAERPKGSFSTLEIQRTEQGDSAMYLCASSWTGRGNTEAFFGQGTRLTVV.

This clonotype was seen ten or more times. The chain links TRBV5-1 to TRBJ2-5; possible D gene TRBD2, 6 bases. Germline V gene data show CDR1 as SGHRS and CDR2 as YFSETQ. The germline V and J ends were trimmed by 0 bases and 1 base, with 10 bases remaining between them. The CDR3 extends over 15 amino acids. CDR3 loop: CASSLDGGTQETQYF. CDR3 bases: TGCGCCAGCAGCTTGGATGGGGGGACCCAAGAGACCCAGTACTTC.

In its sample, this clonotype was seen many times. The V call is TRBV9, the J call TRBJ2-1; 9 bases are a match to TRBD1. V was clipped by 3 bases and J by 9 bases; unmatched bases: 10. Per germline, CDR1 SGDLS and CDR2 YYNGEE. The CDR3 sequence is 15 residues long. The CDR3 DNA reads as TGTGCCAGCAGCGGACACAGGGGGCCGAGGGGTGAGCAGTTCTTC. It translates to CASSGHRGPRGEQFF.

This clonotype has at least ten counts. The rearrangement uses TRBV11-2 and TRBJ2-7; the D gene is possibly TRBD2 (6 bases). V lost 7 bases and J lost 7, with 20 bases in between. Germline values: CDR1 SGHAT, CDR2 FQNNGV. There are 14 residues in the CDR3. The CDR3 region is CASNPWGTVVEQYV. DNA of the CDR3: TGTGCCAGCAACCCTTGGGGGACTGTGGTAGAGCAGTACGTC.

This clonotype was counted at least ten times. The chain recombines TRBV5-1 with TRBJ1-2; the D gene is possibly TRBD1 (5 bases). The V gene lost 4 bases and the J gene lost 8 bases, with 27 bases spanning the gap. The CDR3 sequence is 17 residues long. Germline loops: CDR1 SGHRS, CDR2 YFSETQ. The CDR3 here is CASSVGPRDRPMEGYTF. For the CDR3, the DNA is TGCGCCAGCAGCGTGGGACCCCGAGACAGACCCATGGAAGGCTACACCTTC. The full variable domain, rest sourced from reference TRBV5-1 and TRBJ1-2, is KAGVTQTPRYLIKTRGQQVTLSCSPISGHRSVSWYQQTPGQGLQFLFEYFSETQRNKGNFPGRFSGRQFSNSRSEMNVSTLELGDSALYLCASSVGPRDRPMEGYTFGSGTRLTVV.